The present T cell receptor (beta chain) was sequenced within a study of cytotoxic CD8 clonotypes in ibrutinib-treated CLL. Study context: Response samples followed a median 12 months of treatment, range 6 to 36.

Sequencing used immunoSEQ multiplex PCR; TCRdb keeps in-frame clones, though not all of them. The data show under 200,000 clones, 70% to 85% seen once. Genomic DNA for TCR beta libraries, around 2 micrograms, came from cryopreserved PBMCs. General study results and limits: Public clonotypes occurred uncommonly; on treatment, they contracted or remained stable.

V was clipped by 3 bases and J by 2 bases, with 19 bases between them. The germline gives CDR1 SGHDT, CDR2 YYEEEE. This CDR3 has 17 amino acids. Turning to this clone: What it recognizes is unknown.

Sample: PBMCs, taken after 24 months of ibrutinib treatment. The TCR was taken from a human donor with chronic lymphocytic leukemia. The gene calls are TRBV5-6 and TRBJ2-3; no reliable D call. The CDR3 reads CASSSFVSDPDTDTQYF. The CDR3, as DNA: TGTGCCAGCAGCTCGTTTGTCAGTGACCCGGACACAGATACGCAGTATTTT.